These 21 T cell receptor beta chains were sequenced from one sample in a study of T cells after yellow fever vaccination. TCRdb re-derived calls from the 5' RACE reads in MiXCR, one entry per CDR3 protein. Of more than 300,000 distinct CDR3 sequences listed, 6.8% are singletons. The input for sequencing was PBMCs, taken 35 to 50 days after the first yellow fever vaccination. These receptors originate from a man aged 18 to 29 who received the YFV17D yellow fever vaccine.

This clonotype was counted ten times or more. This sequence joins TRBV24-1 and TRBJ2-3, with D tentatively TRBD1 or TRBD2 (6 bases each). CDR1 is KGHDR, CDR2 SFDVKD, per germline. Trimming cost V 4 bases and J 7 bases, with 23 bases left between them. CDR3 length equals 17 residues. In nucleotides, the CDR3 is TGTGCCACCAGTGACCGGACAGCCGCGGGAACGAGGAATACGCAGTATTTT. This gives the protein CATSDRTAAGTRNTQYF.

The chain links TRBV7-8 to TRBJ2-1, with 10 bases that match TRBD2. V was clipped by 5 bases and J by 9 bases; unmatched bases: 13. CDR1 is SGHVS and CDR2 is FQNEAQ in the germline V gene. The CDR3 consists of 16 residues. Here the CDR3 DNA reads TGTGCCAGCAGCCGTCCGAAAGCGGGGGGGCGGGTTGAGCAGTTCTTC. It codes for CASSRPKAGGRVEQFF.

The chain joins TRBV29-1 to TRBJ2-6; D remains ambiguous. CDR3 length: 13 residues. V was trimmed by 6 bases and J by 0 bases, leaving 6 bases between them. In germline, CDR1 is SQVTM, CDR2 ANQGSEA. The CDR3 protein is CSVAISGANVLTF. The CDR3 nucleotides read TGCAGCGTCGCGATCTCTGGGGCCAACGTCCTGACTTTC.

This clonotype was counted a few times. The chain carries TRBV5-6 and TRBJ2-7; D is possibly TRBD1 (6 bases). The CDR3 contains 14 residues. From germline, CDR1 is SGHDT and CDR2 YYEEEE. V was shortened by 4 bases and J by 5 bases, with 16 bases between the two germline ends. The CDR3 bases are TGTGCCAGCAGCGCTCCGGGACAAGGGAACGAGCAGTACGTC. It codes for CASSAPGQGNEQYV.

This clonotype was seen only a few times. As DNA, the CDR3 is TGTGCCAGCAGCTTGGGACTGCGCCAAGAGACCCAGTACTTC. This sequence encodes CASSLGLRQETQYF. The rearrangement joins TRBV5-5 to TRBJ2-5; unclear D gene. V lost 0 bases and J 1 base, leaving 7 bases between the germline ends. The CDR3 spans 14 residues. CDR1 and CDR2 from the germline V gene are SGHKS and YYEKEE (reference sequence).

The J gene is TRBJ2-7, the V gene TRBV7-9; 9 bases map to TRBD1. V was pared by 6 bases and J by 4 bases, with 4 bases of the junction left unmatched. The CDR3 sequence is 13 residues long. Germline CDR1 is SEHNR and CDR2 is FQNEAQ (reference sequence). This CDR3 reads CASRGQGRYEQYF. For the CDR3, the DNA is TGTGCCAGCAGGGGACAGGGTAGATACGAGCAGTACTTC. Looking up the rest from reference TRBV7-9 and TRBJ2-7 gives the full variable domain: DTGVSQNPRHKITKRGQNVTFRCDPISEHNRLYWYRQTLGQGPEFLTYFQNEAQLEKSRLLSDRFSAERPKGSFSTLEIQRTEQGDSAMYLCASRGQGRYEQYFGPGTRLTVT.

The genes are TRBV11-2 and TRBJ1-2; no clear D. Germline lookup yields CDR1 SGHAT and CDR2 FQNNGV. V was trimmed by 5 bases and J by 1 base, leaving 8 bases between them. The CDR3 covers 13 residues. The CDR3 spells CASSPMNNYGYTF. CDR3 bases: TGTGCCAGCAGCCCAATGAATAACTATGGCTACACCTTC.

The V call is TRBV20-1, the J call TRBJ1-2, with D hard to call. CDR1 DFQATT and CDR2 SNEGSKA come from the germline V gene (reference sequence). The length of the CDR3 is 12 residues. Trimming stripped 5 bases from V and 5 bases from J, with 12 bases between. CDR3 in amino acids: CSADPGDYGYTF. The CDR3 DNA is TGCAGTGCTGACCCGGGAGATTATGGCTACACCTTC.

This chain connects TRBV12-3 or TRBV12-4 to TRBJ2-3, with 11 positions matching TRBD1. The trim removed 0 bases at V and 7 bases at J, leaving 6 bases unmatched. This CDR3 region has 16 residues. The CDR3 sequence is CASSLAGTGGRNTQYF. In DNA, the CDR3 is TGTGCCAGCAGTTTAGCCGGGACAGGGGGTAGGAATACGCAGTATTTT.

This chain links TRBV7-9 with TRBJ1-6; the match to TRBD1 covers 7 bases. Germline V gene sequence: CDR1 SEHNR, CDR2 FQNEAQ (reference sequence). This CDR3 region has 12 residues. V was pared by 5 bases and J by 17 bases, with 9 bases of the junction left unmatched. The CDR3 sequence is CASSARQGLIHF. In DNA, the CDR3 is TGTGCCAGCAGCGCCCGACAGGGCTTGATCCACTTT.

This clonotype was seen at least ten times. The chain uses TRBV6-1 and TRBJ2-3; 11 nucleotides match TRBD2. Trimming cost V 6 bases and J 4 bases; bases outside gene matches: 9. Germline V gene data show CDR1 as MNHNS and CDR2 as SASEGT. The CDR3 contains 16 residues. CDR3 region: CASSRTLAGGADTQYF. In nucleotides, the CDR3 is TGTGCCAGCAGCCGGACCCTAGCGGGGGGCGCAGATACGCAGTATTTT.

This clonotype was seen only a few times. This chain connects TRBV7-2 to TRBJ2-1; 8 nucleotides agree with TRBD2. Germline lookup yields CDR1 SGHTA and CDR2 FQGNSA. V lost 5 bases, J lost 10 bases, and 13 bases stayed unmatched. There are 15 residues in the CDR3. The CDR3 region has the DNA TGTGCCAGCAGCCGGGGGGGGACCAGCCGGGGAGAGCAGTTCTTC. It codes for CASSRGGTSRGEQFF.

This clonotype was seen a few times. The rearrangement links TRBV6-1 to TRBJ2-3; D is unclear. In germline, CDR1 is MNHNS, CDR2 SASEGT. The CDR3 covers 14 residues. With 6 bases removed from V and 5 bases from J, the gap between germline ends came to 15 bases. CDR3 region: CASSRSGSVDTQYF. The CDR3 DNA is TGTGCCAGCAGCCGCTCTGGGTCGGTAGATACGCAGTATTTT.

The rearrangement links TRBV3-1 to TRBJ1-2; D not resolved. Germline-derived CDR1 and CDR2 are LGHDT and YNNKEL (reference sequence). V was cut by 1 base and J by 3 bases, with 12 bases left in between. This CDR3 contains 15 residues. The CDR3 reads CASSQGDGDHYGYTF. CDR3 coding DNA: TGTGCCAGCAGCCAAGGAGATGGAGATCACTATGGCTACACCTTC.

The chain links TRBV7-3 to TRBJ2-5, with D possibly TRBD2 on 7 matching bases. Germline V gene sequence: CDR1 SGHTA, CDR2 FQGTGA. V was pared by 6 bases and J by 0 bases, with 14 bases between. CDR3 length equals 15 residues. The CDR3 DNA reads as TGTGCCAGCAGTGTGGGGGGGGCGCACCAAGAGACCCAGTACTTC. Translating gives CASSVGGAHQETQYF.

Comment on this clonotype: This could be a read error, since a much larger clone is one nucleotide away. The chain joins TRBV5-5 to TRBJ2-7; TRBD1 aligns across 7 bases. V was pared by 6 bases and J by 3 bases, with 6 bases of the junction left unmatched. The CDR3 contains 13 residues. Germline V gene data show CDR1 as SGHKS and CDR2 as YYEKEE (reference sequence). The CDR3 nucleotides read TGTGCCAGCAACCGACAGGGCTACTACGAGCAGTACTTC. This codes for CASNRQGYYEQYF.

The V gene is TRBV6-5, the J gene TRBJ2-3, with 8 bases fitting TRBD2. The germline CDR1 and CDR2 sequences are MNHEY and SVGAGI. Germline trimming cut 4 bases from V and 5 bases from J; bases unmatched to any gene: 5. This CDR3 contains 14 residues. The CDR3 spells CASSWSGGGDTQYF. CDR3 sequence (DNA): TGTGCCAGCAGTTGGAGCGGGGGTGGAGATACGCAGTATTTT.

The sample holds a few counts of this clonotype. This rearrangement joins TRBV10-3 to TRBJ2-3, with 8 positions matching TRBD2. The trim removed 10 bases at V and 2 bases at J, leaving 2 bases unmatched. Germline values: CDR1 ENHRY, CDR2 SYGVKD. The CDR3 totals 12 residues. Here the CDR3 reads CATGGDTDTQYF. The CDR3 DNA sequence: TGTGCCACGGGGGGGGACACAGATACGCAGTATTTT.

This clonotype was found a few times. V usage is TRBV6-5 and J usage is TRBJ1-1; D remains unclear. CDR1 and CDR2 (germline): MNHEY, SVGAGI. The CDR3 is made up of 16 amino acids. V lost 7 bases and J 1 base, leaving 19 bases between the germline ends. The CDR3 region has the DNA TGTGCCAGCACCCCACGGTCTCTATCCCGGAACACTGAAGCTTTCTTT. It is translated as CASTPRSLSRNTEAFF.

CDR3 DNA: TGTGCCAGCAGCTCCCCCGGGACACTGATAACGACTGAGCAGTTCTTC. Translated: CASSSPGTLITTEQFF. The chain joins TRBV9 to TRBJ2-1, with D tentatively TRBD1 (6 bases). This CDR3 region has 16 residues. Germline lookup yields CDR1 SGDLS and CDR2 YYNGEE. With 4 bases removed from V and 9 bases from J, the gap between germline ends came to 23 bases.

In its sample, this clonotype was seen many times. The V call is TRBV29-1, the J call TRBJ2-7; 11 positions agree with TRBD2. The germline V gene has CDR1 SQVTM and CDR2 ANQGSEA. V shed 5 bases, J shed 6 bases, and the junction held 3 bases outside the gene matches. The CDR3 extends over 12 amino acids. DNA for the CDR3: TGCAGCGTTTCAACTAGCGGGGGCGAGCAGTACGTC. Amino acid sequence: CSVSTSGGEQYV.